What follows are 23 T cell receptor beta chains derived from one specimen sequenced in a study of metastatic and nonmetastatic thyroid tumors. All patients were treatment-naive before thyroid surgery. MiXCR re-clonotyped the PCR reads for TCRdb. The top ten clones hold 8% to 9.5% of a sample with about 37,000 clones, less than 15% of them seen once. The sample comprised blood. The receptor source for this set is a female donor with papillary thyroid cancer or a benign thyroid nodule (not recorded which). Some clones in this sample may be carry-over from other donors' samples.

This clone was detected a few times. This sequence joins TRBV6-1 and TRBJ1-5; D might be TRBD1 (5 bases). V gave up 7 bases and J gave up 0 bases, with 13 bases separating them. Per germline, CDR1 MNHNS and CDR2 SASEGT. This CDR3 spans 15 amino acids. Here the CDR3 reads CASIPDSDSNQPQHF. Written as DNA, the CDR3 is TGTGCCAGCATACCCGACAGCGATAGCAATCAGCCCCAGCATTTT.

At least ten counts were recorded for this clone. The genes are TRBV7-8 and TRBJ2-4; unclear D gene. With 4 bases removed from V and 4 bases from J, the gap between germline ends came to 17 bases. The germline V gene encodes CDR1 SGHVS and CDR2 FQNEAQ. The CDR3 consists of 16 residues. This CDR3 is CASSSPGSPTKNIQYF. The CDR3 nucleotides are TGTGCCAGCAGCTCCCCCGGGTCCCCGACTAAAAACATTCAGTACTTC.

The sample holds a few counts of this clone. With a much larger clone just one base away, this may be a read error. The chain has TRBV7-8 and TRBJ1-4; D perhaps matches TRBD1 (5 bases). V lost 4 bases to trimming and J lost 4 bases, with 13 bases between them. CDR3 size: 15 residues. The V gene's germline CDR1 is SGHVS and CDR2 FQNEAQ. The CDR3 coding sequence is TGTGCCAGCAGCTCTGTGGGACCGATTAATGAAAAACTGTTTTTT. Its translation is CASSSVGPINEKLFF.

This clone was found many times. This chain uses TRBV9 with TRBJ2-5; D is ambiguous. V was pared by 0 bases and J by 4 bases, with 7 bases between. Germline values: CDR1 SGDLS, CDR2 YYNGEE. The length of the CDR3 is 13 residues. The CDR3 here is CASSVAMRETQYF. Written as DNA, the CDR3 is TGTGCCAGCAGCGTAGCTATGAGAGAGACCCAGTACTTC. The full variable domain, its missing parts supplied by reference TRBV9 and TRBJ2-5, is DSGVTQTPKHLITATGQRVTLRCSPRSGDLSVYWYQQSLDQGLQFLIQYYNGEERAKGNILERFSAQQFPDLHSELNLSSLELGDSALYFCASSVAMRETQYFGPGTRLLVL.

This clone was seen repeatedly, ten times or more. V is TRBV24-1 and J is TRBJ1-4, with D unclear. V lost 5 bases and J lost 4, with 10 bases in between. The CDR3 runs to 14 residues. Germline V gives CDR1 KGHDR, CDR2 SFDVKD. The CDR3 nucleotides read TGTGCCACCAGTGGCGGACGGCTTAATGAAAAACTGTTTTTT. This gives the protein CATSGGRLNEKLFF.

Notes on this clone: A much larger clone lies one base from this, so it may be a read error. J is TRBJ2-7 and V is TRBV5-4, with D tentatively TRBD2 (7 bases). Trimming stripped 0 bases from V and 2 bases from J, with 21 bases between. This CDR3 comprises 18 residues. Germline CDR1 reads SGHNT; CDR2 reads YYREEE (reference sequence). The CDR3 loop is CASSLVGLEREGAYEQYF. The CDR3 nucleotides read TGTGCCAGCAGCTTGGTTGGACTAGAGAGAGAGGGGGCCTACGAGCAGTACTTC.

This clone showed up many times. The J gene is TRBJ2-7, the V gene TRBV10-2, with a weak D call TRBD2 (5 bases). The CDR3 length is 13 residues. V lost 7 bases to trimming and J lost 6 bases, with 16 bases between them. Germline V gene lookup returns CDR1 WSHSY and CDR2 SAAADI. CDR3 region: CASTLPQEVEQYF. The CDR3 nucleotides are TGCGCCAGCACCCTACCGCAGGAGGTCGAGCAGTACTTC.

This clone was seen repeatedly, ten times or more. This chain uses TRBV6-5 with TRBJ1-5; D ambiguous. The CDR3 is 14 amino acids. Germline V lookup: CDR1 MNHEY, CDR2 SVGAGI. The germline V and J ends were trimmed by 0 bases and 2 bases, with 5 bases remaining between them. The CDR3 DNA is TGTGCCAGCAGTTACTCCGGGGGCAATCAGCCCCAGCATTTT. Protein sequence: CASSYSGGNQPQHF.

The J gene is TRBJ2-2, the V gene TRBV7-8; TRBD1 is a possible D gene (5 bases). From germline, CDR1 is SGHVS and CDR2 FQNEAQ. This CDR3 comprises 14 residues. V gave up 0 bases and J gave up 8 bases, with 10 bases separating them. The CDR3 loop reads CASSLARTRGELFF. CDR3 sequence (DNA): TGTGCCAGCAGCTTAGCGCGGACACGAGGGGAGCTGTTTTTT.

This clone showed up just once. This sequence joins TRBV14 and TRBJ2-2; D remains ambiguous. The length of the CDR3 is 16 residues. Per germline, CDR1 SGHDN and CDR2 FVKESK. V lost 4 bases and J lost 5, with 17 bases in between. The CDR3 protein is CASSPRRAWWTGELFF. The CDR3 DNA reads TGTGCCAGCAGCCCCCGACGGGCTTGGTGGACCGGGGAGCTGTTTTTT. The whole variable domain, filled in from reference TRBV14 and TRBJ2-2, reads EAGVTQFPSHSVIEKGQTVTLRCDPISGHDNLYWYRRVMGKEIKFLLHFVKESKQDESGMPNNRFLAERTGGTYSTLKVQPAELEDSGVYFCASSPRRAWWTGELFFGEGSRLTVL.

This clone was seen only a few times. Its ends do not fully match the called genes, so a read error is possible. The rearrangement links TRBV28 to TRBJ2-2; D possibly uses TRBD1 or TRBD2 (5 bases each). The germline gives CDR1 MDHEN, CDR2 SYDVKM. The CDR3 has 14 amino acids. The CDR3 coding sequence is TGTGCCAGCAGTGGGGACCCTTGGCCCGGGGATCTGTTTTTT. It specifies CASSGDPWPGDLFF. The full variable domain, its missing parts supplied by reference TRBV28 and TRBJ2-2, is DVKVTQSSRYLVKRTGEKVFLECVQDMDHENMFWYRQDPGLGLRLIYFSYDVKMKEKGDIPEGYSVSREKKERFSLILESASTNQTSMYLCASSGDPWPGDLFFGEGSRLTVL.

Many counts were recorded for this clone. An end of the junction differs from the germline gene, which may be a read error. The same CDR3 also results from other DNA sequences found in this sample. The V and J genes are TRBV11-2 and TRBJ2-2, with D unclear. The CDR3 sequence is 17 residues long. Germline CDR1 reads SGHAT; CDR2 reads FQNNGV. The DNA for the CDR3 is TGCGCCAGCAGCTTCGTATCATCTGGTACGAACACCGGGGAGCTGTTTTTT. Translation: CASSFVSSGTNTGELFF.

On this clone: This is likely a read error, given that the CDR3 carries no conserved phenylalanine or tryptophan at its end. The genes are TRBV6-5 and TRBJ1-2; D unresolved. Per the germline V gene, CDR1 is MNHEY and CDR2 is SVGAGI. V shed 2 bases and J shed 7 bases, with 20 bases lying between them. CDR3 length: 16 amino acids. In DNA, the CDR3 is TGTGCCAGCAGTTACGTCCCGATAGAGACGGACTTTGGCTACACCGTC. It yields the protein CASSYVPIETDFGYTV.

This clone came up many times. The chain links TRBV30 to TRBJ2-2, with D possibly TRBD2 on 6 matching bases. Germline assignment: CDR1 GTSNPN and CDR2 SVGIG (reference sequence). This CDR3 is 13 amino acids long. V was cut by 2 bases and J by 6 bases, with 10 bases left in between. The CDR3 DNA reads TGTGCCTGGAGTCGAGGGAGGTCCGGGGAGCTGTTTTTT. It is translated as CAWSRGRSGELFF.

This chain joins TRBV11-2 and TRBJ2-1; TRBD1 aligns across 7 bases. V gave up 5 bases and J gave up 6 bases; unmatched junction bases: 7. The germline V gene has CDR1 SGHAT and CDR2 FQNNGV. The CDR3 has 14 amino acids. The CDR3 is CASSPWTGANEQFF. Written as DNA, the CDR3 is TGTGCCAGCAGCCCGTGGACAGGAGCCAATGAGCAGTTCTTC.

With respect to this clone: It may be a read error: a sequence one base away is much more abundant. This specimen includes other DNA sequences encoding the same CDR3. The V call is TRBV29-1, the J call TRBJ1-2, with 7 bases fitting TRBD1. Germline assignment: CDR1 SQVTM and CDR2 ANQGSEA. The CDR3 is made up of 13 amino acids. In DNA form, the CDR3 reads TGCAGCGTTGACCCTCTAGGGGGCTATGGATACACCTTC. Its translation: CSVDPLGGYGYTF.

There are many counts of this clone. The chain is built from TRBV5-1 and TRBJ2-7; tentatively, D is TRBD2 (6 bases). Trimming shortened V by 4 bases and J by 0 bases, and 14 bases separated the two germline ends. The CDR3 totals 15 residues. CDR1 and CDR2 (germline): SGHRS, YFSETQ. CDR3 sequence: CASSLTAGPSYEQYF. The CDR3 nucleotides read TGCGCCAGCAGCCTGACGGCGGGGCCCTCCTACGAGCAGTACTTC.

This clone was observed at least ten times. V gene TRBV28 combines with J gene TRBJ2-7; D is unclear. CDR1 and CDR2 from the germline V gene are MDHEN and SYDVKM. The CDR3 sequence is 14 residues long. V was shortened by 2 bases and J by 7 bases, with 15 bases between the two germline ends. CDR3 protein: CASSLGGALWEQYF. The CDR3 nucleotides are TGTGCCAGCAGTTTAGGTGGAGCCTTGTGGGAGCAGTACTTC. Combining the CDR3 with reference TRBV28 and TRBJ2-7 gives the whole variable domain DVKVTQSSRYLVKRTGEKVFLECVQDMDHENMFWYRQDPGLGLRLIYFSYDVKMKEKGDIPEGYSVSREKKERFSLILESASTNQTSMYLCASSLGGALWEQYFGPGTRLTVT.

As concerns this clone: A single base separates this from a much larger clone, so it may be a read error. This chain connects TRBV20-1 to TRBJ1-1, with D perhaps TRBD1 (5 bases). Germline loops: CDR1 DFQATT, CDR2 SNEGSKA (reference sequence). CDR3 length: 15 residues. CDR3 amino acids: CGAARPGRQNTEAFF. Written as DNA, the CDR3 is TGCGGTGCTGCCCGGCCGGGACGCCAGAACACTGAAGCTTTCTTT.

The sample holds a few counts of this clone. The chain has TRBV6-2 or TRBV6-3 and TRBJ2-3; D is perhaps TRBD2 (5 bases). The CDR3 consists of 13 residues. The ends were cut back, 0 bases at V and 12 bases at J, with 13 bases in the middle. Germline V CDR1 and CDR2: MNHEY, SVGEGT. This CDR3 reads CASSYSGRGLQYF. CDR3 bases: TGTGCCAGCAGTTACTCAGGGCGCGGACTCCAGTATTTT.

This clone was seen a few times. This may arise from a read error, as a much more abundant clone is one base away. The V call is TRBV2, the J call TRBJ2-6; no firm D call. CDR1 SNHLY and CDR2 FYNNEI come from the germline V gene. The CDR3 spans 15 residues. Trimming left V 6 bases short and J 4 bases short, with 13 bases between. CDR3 amino acids: CASRAGSSGANVLTF. CDR3 sequence (DNA): TGTGCCAGCAGAGCCGGGTCATCCGGGGCCAACGTCCTGACTTTC.

This clone has a count of ten or more. The DNA for the CDR3 is TGTGCCTGGAGTGTGGCGGTTTATGGCACAGATACGCAGTATTTT. Its protein product is CAWSVAVYGTDTQYF. J is TRBJ2-3 and V is TRBV30; D unclear. CDR1 and CDR2 from the germline V gene are GTSNPN and SVGIG (reference sequence). V lost 0 bases to trimming and J lost 1 base, with 11 bases between them. This CDR3 has 15 amino acids.

This clone was counted ten times or more. The chain combines TRBV4-2 with TRBJ2-7; D gene ambiguous. Trimming took off 3 bases at V and 3 bases at J, with 18 bases between the two ends. The CDR3 runs 16 residues. Germline loops: CDR1 LGHNA, CDR2 YNFKEQ. CDR3 bases: TGTGCCAGCAGCCAGGCTCCGGGTACAGATTACTACGAGCAGTACTTC. It yields the protein CASSQAPGTDYYEQYF.